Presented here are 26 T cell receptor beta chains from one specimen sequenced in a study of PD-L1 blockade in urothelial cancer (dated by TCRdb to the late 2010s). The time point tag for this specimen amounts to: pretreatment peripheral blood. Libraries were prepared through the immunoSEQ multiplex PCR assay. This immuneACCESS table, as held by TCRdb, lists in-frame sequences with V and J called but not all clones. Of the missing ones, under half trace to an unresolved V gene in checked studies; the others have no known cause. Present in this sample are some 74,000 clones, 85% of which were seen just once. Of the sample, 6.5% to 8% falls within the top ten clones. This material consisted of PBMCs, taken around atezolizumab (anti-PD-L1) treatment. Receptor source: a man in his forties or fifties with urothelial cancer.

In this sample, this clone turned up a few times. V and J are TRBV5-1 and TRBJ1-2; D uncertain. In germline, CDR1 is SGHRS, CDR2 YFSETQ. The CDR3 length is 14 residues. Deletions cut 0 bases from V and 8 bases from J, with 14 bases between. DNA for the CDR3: TGCGCCAGCAGCTTGGATGGCCTGGCGGAGGGCTACACCTTC. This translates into CASSLDGLAEGYTF.

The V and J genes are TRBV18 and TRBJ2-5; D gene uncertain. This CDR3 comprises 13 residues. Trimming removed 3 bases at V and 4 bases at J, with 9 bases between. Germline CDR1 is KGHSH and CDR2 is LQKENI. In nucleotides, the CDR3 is TGTGCCAGCTCACCGCGTAGAGGAGAGACCCAGTACTTC. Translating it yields CASSPRRGETQYF.

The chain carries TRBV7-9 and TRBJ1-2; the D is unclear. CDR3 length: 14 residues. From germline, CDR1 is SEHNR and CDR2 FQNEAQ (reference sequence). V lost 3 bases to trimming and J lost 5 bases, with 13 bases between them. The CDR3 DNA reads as TGTGCCAGCAGCTTCTCCCAGGCCTTATATGGCTACACCTTC. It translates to CASSFSQALYGYTF.

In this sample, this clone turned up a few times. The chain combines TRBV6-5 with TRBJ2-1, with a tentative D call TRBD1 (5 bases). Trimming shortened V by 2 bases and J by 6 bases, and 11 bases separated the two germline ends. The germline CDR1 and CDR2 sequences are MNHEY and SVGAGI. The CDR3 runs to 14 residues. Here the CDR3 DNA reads TGTGCCAGCAGTTACGGTGCAGGGATCAATGAGCAGTTCTTC. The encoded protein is CASSYGAGINEQFF.

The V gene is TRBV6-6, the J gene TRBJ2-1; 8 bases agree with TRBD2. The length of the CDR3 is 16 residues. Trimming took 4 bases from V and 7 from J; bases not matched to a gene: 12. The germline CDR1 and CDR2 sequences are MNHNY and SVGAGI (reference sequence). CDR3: CASSSGSGEPPNEQFF. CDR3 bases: TGTGCCAGCAGTTCGGGTAGCGGGGAGCCCCCGAATGAGCAGTTCTTC.

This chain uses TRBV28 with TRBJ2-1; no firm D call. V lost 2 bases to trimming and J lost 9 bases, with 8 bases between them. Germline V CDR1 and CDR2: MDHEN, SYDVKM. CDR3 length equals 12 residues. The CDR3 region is CASSLGLTEQFF. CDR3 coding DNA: TGTGCCAGCAGTTTAGGGCTTACTGAGCAGTTCTTC. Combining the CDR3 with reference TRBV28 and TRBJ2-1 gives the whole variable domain DVKVTQSSRYLVKRTGEKVFLECVQDMDHENMFWYRQDPGLGLRLIYFSYDVKMKEKGDIPEGYSVSREKKERFSLILESASTNQTSMYLCASSLGLTEQFFGPGTRLTVL.

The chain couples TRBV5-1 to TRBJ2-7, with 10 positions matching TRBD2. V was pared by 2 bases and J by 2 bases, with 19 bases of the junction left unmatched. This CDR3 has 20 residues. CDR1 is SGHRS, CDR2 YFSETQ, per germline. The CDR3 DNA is TGCGCCAGCAGCTTTGCCCAGGGAGGAGGGCTAGCGGGAGTTACCTACGAGCAGTACTTC. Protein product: CASSFAQGGGLAGVTYEQYF.

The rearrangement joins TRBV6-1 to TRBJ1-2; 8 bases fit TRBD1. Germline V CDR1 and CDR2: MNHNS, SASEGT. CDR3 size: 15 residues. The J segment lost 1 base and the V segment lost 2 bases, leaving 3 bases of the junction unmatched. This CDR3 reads CASSELGQGNYGYTF. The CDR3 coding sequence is TGTGCCAGCAGTGAATTAGGACAGGGTAACTATGGCTACACCTTC.

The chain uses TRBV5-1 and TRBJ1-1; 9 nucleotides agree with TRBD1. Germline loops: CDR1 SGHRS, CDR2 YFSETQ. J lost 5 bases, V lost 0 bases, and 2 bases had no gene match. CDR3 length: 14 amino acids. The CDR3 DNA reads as TGCGCCAGCAGCTTGGGGACAGGGGAAACTGAAGCTTTCTTT. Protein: CASSLGTGETEAFF.

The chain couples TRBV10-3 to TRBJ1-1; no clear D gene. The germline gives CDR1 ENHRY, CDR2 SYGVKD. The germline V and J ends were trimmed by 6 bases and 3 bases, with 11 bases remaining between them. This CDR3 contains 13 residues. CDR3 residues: CAISPGVDTEAFF. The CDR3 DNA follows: TGTGCCATCAGCCCGGGAGTGGACACTGAAGCTTTCTTT.

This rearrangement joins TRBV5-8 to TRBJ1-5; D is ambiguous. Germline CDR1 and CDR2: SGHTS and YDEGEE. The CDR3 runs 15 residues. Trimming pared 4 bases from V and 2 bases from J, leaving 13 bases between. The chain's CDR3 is CASSPRWGGNQPQHF. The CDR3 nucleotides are TGTGCCAGCAGCCCTAGGTGGGGAGGCAATCAGCCCCAGCATTTT.

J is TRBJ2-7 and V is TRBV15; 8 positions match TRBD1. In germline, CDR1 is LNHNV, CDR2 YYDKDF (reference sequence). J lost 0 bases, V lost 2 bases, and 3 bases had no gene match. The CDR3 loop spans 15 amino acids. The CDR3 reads CATSRRTGSSYEQYF. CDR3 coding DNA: TGTGCCACCAGCAGAAGGACAGGGAGCTCCTACGAGCAGTACTTC.

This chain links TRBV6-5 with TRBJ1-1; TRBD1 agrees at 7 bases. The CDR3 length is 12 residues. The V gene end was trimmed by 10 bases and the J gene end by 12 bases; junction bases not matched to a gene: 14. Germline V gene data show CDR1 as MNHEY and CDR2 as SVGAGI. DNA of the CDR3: TGTGCCACCGGAGGGGGCGCGTCCCCCCCTTTCTTT. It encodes CATGGGASPPFF.

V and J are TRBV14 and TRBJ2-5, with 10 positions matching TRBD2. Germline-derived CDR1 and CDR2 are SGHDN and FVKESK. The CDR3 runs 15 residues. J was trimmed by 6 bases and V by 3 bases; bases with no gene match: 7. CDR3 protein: CASSQDSGRSKTQYF. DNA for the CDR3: TGTGCCAGCAGCCAGGATAGCGGGAGGTCGAAGACCCAGTACTTC.

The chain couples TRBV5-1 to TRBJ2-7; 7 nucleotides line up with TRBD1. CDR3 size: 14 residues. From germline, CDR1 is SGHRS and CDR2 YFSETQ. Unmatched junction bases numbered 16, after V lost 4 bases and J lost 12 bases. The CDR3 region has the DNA TGCGCCAGCAGCCTCCGGGACCAGGGGGTTGTATTGTACTTC. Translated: CASSLRDQGVVLYF.

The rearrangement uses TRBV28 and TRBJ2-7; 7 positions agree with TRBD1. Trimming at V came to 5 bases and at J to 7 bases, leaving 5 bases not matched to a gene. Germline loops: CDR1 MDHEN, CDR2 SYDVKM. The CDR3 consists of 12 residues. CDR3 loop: CASSEGAGEQYF. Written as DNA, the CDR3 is TGTGCCAGCAGTGAGGGGGCTGGGGAGCAGTACTTC. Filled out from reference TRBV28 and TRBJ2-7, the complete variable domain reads DVKVTQSSRYLVKRTGEKVFLECVQDMDHENMFWYRQDPGLGLRLIYFSYDVKMKEKGDIPEGYSVSREKKERFSLILESASTNQTSMYLCASSEGAGEQYFGPGTRLTVT.

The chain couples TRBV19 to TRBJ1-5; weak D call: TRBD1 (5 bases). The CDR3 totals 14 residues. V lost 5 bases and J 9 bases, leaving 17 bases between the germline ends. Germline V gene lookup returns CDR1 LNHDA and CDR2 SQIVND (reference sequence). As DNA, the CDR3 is TGTGCCAGTAGTCCCGAGACAGCCCCTTGGCCCCAGCATTTT. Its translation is CASSPETAPWPQHF.

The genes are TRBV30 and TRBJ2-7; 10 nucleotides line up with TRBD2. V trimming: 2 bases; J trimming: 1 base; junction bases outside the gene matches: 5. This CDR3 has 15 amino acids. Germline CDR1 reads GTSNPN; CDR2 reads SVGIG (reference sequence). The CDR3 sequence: CAWSLLAGVSYEQYF. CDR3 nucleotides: TGTGCCTGGAGTCTCCTAGCGGGAGTGTCCTACGAGCAGTACTTC.

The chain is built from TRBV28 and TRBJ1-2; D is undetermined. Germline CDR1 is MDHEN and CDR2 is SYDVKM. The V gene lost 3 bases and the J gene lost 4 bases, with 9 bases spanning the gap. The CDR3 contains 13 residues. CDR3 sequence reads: CASSLAEIYGYTF. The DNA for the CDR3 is TGTGCCAGCAGTTTGGCCGAAATCTATGGCTACACCTTC.

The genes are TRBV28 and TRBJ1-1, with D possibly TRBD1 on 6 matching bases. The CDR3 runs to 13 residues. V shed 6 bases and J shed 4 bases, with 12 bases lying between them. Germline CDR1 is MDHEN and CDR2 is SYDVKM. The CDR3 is CASRQGGGTEAFF. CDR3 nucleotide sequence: TGTGCCAGCAGACAAGGGGGGGGCACTGAAGCTTTCTTT.

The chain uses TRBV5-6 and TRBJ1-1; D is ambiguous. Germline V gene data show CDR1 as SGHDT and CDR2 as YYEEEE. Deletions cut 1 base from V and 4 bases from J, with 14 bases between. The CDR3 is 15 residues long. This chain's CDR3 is CASSLWSGIGTEAFF. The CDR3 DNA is TGTGCCAGCAGCTTGTGGAGTGGTATCGGCACTGAAGCTTTCTTT. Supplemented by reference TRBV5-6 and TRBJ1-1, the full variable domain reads DAGVTQSPTHLIKTRGQQVTLRCSPKSGHDTVSWYQQALGQGPQFIFQYYEEEERQRGNFPDRFSGHQFPNYSSELNVNALLLGDSALYLCASSLWSGIGTEAFFGQGTRLTVV.

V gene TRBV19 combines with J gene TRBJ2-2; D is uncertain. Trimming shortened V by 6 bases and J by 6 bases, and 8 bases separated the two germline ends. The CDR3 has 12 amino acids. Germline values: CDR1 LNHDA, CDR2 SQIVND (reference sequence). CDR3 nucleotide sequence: TGTGCCAGTAGGGAAGAGGCCGGGGAGCTGTTTTTT. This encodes CASREEAGELFF.

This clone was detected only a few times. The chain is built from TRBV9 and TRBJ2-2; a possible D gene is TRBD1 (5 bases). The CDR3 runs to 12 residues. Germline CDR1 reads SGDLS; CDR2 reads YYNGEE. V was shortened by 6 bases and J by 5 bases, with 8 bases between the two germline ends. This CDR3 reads CASKAGTGELFF. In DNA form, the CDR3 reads TGTGCCAGCAAAGCAGGGACCGGGGAGCTGTTTTTT.

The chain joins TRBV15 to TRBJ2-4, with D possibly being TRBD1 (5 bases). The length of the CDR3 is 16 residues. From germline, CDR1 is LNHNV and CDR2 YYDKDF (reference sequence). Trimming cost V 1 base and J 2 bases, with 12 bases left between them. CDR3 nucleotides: TGTGCCACCAGCAGAGTGGTAGGGGTGACCAAAAACATTCAGTACTTC. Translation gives CATSRVVGVTKNIQYF.

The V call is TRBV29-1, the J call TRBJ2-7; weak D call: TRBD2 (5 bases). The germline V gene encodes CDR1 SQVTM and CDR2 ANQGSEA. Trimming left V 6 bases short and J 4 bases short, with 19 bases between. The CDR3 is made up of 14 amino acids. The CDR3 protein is CSVGPEGTRYEQYF. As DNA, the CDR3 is TGCAGCGTCGGACCCGAGGGAACTCGTTACGAGCAGTACTTC.

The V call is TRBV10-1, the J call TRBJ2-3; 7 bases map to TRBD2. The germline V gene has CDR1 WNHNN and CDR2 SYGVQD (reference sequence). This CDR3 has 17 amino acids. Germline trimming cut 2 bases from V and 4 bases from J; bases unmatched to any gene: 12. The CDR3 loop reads CASSEPPRAGRPDTQYF. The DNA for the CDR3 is TGCGCCAGCAGTGAGCCCCCGAGAGCGGGGAGGCCAGATACGCAGTATTTT.